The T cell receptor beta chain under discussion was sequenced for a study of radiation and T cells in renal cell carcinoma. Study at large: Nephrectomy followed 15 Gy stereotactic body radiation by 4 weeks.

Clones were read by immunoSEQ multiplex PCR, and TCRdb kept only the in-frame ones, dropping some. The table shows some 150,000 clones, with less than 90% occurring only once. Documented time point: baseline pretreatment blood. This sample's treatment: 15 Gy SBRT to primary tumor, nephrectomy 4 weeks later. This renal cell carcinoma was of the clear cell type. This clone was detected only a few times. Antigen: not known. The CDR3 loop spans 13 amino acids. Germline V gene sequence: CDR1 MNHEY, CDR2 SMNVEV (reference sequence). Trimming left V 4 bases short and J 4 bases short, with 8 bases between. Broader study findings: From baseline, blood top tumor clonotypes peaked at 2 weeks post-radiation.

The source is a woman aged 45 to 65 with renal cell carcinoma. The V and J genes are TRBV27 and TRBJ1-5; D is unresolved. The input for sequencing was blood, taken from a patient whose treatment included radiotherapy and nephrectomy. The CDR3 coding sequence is TGTGCCAGCAGTTACAGAGGAAATCAGCCCCAGCATTTT. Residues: CASSYRGNQPQHF.